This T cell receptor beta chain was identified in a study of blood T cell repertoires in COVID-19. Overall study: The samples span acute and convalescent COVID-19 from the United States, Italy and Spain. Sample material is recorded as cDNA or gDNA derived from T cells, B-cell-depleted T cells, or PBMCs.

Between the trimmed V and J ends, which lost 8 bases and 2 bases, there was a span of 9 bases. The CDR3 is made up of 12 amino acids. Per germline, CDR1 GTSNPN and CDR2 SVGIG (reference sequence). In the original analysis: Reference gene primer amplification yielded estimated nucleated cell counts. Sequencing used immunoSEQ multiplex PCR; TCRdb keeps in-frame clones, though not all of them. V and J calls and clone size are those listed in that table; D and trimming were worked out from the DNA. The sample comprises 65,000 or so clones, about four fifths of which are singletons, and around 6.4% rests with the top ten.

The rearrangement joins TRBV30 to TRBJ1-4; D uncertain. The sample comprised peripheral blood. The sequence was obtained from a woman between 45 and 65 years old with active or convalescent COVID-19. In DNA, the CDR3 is TGTGCCGCGTCGGGTACTAATGAAAAACTGTTTTTT. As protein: CAASGTNEKLFF. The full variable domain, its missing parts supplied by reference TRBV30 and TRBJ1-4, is SQTIHQWPATLVQPVGSPLSLECTVEGTSNPNLYWYRQAAGRGLQLLFYSVGIGQISSEVPQNLSASRPQDRQFILSSKKLLLSDSGFYLCAASGTNEKLFFGSGTQLSVL.